The 12 T cell receptor beta chains below all came from one sample that was sequenced in a study of blood T cell repertoires in COVID-19. Profiled with immunoSEQ multiplex PCR; TCRdb holds only in-frame clones, not every one. The table has about 94,000 clones, about 74% seen once. The sequencing input was peripheral blood. Source of these receptors: a man between 70 and 80 years old with COVID-19, enrolled during active disease.

The chain carries TRBV7-2 and TRBJ1-6; TRBD1 aligns across 12 bases. The germline V gene has CDR1 SGHTA and CDR2 FQGNSA. The trim removed 5 bases at V and 6 bases at J, leaving 5 bases unmatched. CDR3 size: 16 residues. This CDR3 reads CASSGTGGTGNSPLHF. CDR3 in DNA: TGTGCCAGCAGCGGGACAGGGGGCACGGGTAATTCACCCCTCCACTTT.

A single count supports this clone. The chain recombines TRBV7-8 with TRBJ1-6, with D possibly TRBD1 on 5 matching bases. CDR1 and CDR2 (germline): SGHVS, FQNEAQ. This CDR3 spans 14 amino acids. V dropped 1 base and J dropped 10 bases, with 11 bases sitting between them. This CDR3 reads CASSLVGTWSPLHF. CDR3 nucleotide sequence: TGTGCCAGCAGCTTAGTAGGGACTTGGTCACCCCTCCACTTT. The full variable domain, completed using reference TRBV7-8 and TRBJ1-6, is GAGVSQSPRYKVAKRGQDVALRCDPISGHVSLFWYQQALGQGPEFLTYFQNEAQLDKSGLPSDRFFAERPEGSVSTLKIQRTQQEDSAVYLCASSLVGTWSPLHFGNGTRLTVT.

The CDR3 coding sequence is TGTGCCAGCAGCCGTACAGGGGGGGACTATGGCTACACCTTC. This codes for CASSRTGGDYGYTF. This chain uses TRBV5-4 with TRBJ1-2, with 8 nucleotides matching TRBD1. The CDR3 extends over 14 amino acids. V was clipped by 4 bases and J by 3 bases; unmatched bases: 5. From germline, CDR1 is SGHNT and CDR2 YYREEE (reference sequence).

V and J are TRBV3-1 (or the pseudogene TRBV3-2) and TRBJ2-5; 11 bases match TRBD2. The V and J ends lost 6 bases and 4 bases, in that order; junction bases with no gene match: 16. The CDR3 spans 18 residues. Germline lookup yields CDR1 LGHDT and CDR2 YNNKEL (reference sequence). The CDR3 region has the DNA TGTGCCAGCAGAGTAACTAGGACTAGCGGGTCCAACCCAGAGACCCAGTACTTC. This sequence encodes CASRVTRTSGSNPETQYF.

This sequence joins TRBV7-2 and TRBJ1-1, with D possibly matching TRBD1 (6 bases). The CDR3 contains 13 residues. CDR1 is SGHTA, CDR2 FQGNSA, per germline. V lost 5 bases and J 7 bases, leaving 14 bases between the germline ends. CDR3 DNA sequence: TGTGCCAGCAGCAACGGGGGGCTGAGTGAAGCTTTCTTT. This encodes CASSNGGLSEAFF.

This clone was counted once. The chain is built from TRBV7-2 and TRBJ2-7; tentatively, D is TRBD1 (6 bases). This CDR3 spans 15 amino acids. Trimming took off 2 bases at V and 5 bases at J, with 16 bases between the two ends. Germline V lookup: CDR1 SGHTA, CDR2 FQGNSA. The CDR3 DNA follows: TGTGCCAGCAGCTTAATTACAGGGTTTTTGAACGAGCAGTACTTC. This sequence encodes CASSLITGFLNEQYF.

The chain employs TRBV30 and TRBJ1-2; 10 bases fit TRBD1. CDR1 and CDR2 (germline): GTSNPN, SVGIG (reference sequence). The CDR3 totals 17 residues. J was trimmed by 6 bases and V by 0 bases; bases with no gene match: 13. CDR3: CAWSVLSGQGTTDGYTF. The CDR3 DNA reads as TGTGCCTGGAGTGTACTCTCGGGACAGGGGACGACGGATGGCTACACCTTC.

At least ten counts were recorded for this clone. The chain recombines TRBV4-1 with TRBJ2-5, with 7 bases fitting TRBD1. Germline V CDR1 and CDR2: MGHRA, YSYEKL. V was pared by 4 bases and J by 1 base, with 6 bases of the junction left unmatched. This CDR3 is 15 amino acids long. In nucleotides, the CDR3 is TGCGCCAGCAGCCGAATACACAGGGGCCAAGAGACCCAGTACTTC. Residues: CASSRIHRGQETQYF.

The rearrangement links TRBV18 to TRBJ1-6, with D possibly being TRBD1 (6 bases). CDR1 and CDR2 (germline): KGHSH, LQKENI. Trimming removed 9 bases at V and 10 bases at J, with 25 bases between. The length of the CDR3 is 16 residues. CDR3: CARTGPGGGWGSPLHF. CDR3 coding DNA: TGTGCCAGAACCGGCCCGGGGGGCGGATGGGGGTCACCCCTCCACTTT. Full variable domain (rest looked up from reference TRBV18 and TRBJ1-6): NAGVMQNPRHLVRRRGQEARLRCSPMKGHSHVYWYRQLPEEGLKFMVYLQKENIIDESGMPKERFSAEFPKEGPSILRIQQVVRGDSAAYFCARTGPGGGWGSPLHFGNGTRLTVT.

The V gene is TRBV5-1, the J gene TRBJ2-5; TRBD1 aligns across 8 bases. Losses at the gene ends were 2 bases for V and 4 bases for J; bases not matched to a gene: 4. CDR1 SGHRS and CDR2 YFSETQ come from the germline V gene. This CDR3 is 14 amino acids long. CDR3 nucleotides: TGCGCCAGCAGCTTTCAGGGGGCTGGAGAGACCCAGTACTTC. Translated: CASSFQGAGETQYF.

The chain uses TRBV4-3 and TRBJ1-2, with 8 bases that match TRBD1. J gave up 4 bases and V 4 bases, and 8 bases lay outside the gene matches. CDR3 length: 15 amino acids. The V gene's germline CDR1 is LGHNA and CDR2 YSLEER. Here the CDR3 reads CASSPLTGGIYGYTF. The CDR3 DNA reads TGCGCCAGCAGCCCGTTAACAGGGGGGATCTATGGCTACACCTTC.

The table lists this clone with a count of one. V gene TRBV6-5 combines with J gene TRBJ1-2; no definite D call. The V end lost 5 bases, the J end lost 8 bases, and 15 bases lay between the germline ends. This CDR3 has 13 residues. CDR1 is MNHEY, CDR2 SVGAGI, per germline. CDR3 amino acids: CASSPERGRGYTF. As DNA, the CDR3 is TGTGCCAGCAGTCCCGAGCGGGGTAGAGGCTACACCTTC.